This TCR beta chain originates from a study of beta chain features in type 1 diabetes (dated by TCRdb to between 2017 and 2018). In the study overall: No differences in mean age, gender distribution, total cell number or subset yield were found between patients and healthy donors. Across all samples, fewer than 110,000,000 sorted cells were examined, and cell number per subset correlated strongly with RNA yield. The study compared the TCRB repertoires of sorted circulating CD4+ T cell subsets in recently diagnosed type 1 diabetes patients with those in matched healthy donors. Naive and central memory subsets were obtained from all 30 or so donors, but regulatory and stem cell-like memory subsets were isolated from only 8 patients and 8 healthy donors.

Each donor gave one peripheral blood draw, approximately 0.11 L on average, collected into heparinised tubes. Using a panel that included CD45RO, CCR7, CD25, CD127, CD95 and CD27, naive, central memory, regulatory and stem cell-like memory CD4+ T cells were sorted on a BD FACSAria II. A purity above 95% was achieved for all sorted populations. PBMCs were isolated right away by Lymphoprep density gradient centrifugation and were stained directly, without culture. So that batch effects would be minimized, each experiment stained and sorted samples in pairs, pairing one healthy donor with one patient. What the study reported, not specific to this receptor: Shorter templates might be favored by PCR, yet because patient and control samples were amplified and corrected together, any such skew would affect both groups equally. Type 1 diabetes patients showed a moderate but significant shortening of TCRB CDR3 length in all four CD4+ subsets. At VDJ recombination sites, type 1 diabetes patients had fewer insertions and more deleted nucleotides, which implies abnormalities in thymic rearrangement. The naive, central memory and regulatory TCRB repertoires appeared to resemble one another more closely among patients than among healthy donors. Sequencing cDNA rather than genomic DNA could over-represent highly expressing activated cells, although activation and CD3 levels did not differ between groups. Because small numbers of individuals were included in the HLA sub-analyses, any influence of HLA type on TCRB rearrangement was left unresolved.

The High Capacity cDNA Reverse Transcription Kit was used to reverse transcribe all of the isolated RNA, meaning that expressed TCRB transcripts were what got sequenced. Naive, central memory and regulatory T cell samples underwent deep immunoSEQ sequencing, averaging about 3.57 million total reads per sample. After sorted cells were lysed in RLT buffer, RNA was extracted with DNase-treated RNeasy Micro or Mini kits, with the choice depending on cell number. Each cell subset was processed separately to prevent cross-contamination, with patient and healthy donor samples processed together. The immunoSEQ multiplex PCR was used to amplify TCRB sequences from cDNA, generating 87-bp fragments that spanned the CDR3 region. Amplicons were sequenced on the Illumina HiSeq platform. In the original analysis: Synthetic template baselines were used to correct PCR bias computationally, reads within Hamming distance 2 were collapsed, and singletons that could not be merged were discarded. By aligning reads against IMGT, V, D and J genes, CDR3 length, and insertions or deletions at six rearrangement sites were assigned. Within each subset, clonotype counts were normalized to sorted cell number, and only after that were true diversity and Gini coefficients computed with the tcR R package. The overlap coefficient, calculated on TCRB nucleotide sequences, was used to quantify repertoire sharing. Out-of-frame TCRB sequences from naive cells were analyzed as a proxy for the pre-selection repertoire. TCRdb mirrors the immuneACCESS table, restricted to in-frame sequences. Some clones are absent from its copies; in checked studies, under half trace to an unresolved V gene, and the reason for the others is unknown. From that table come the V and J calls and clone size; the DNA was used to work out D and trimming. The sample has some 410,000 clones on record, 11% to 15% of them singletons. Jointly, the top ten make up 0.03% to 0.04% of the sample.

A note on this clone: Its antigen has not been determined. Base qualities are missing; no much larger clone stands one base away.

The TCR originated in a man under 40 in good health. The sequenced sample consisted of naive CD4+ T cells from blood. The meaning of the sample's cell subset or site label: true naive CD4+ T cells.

The CDR3 protein is CASSEDSYGYTF. The nucleotide sequence reads TGTGCCAGCAGCGAGGACAGCTATGGCTACACCTTC. This chain is built from TRBV7-2 and TRBJ1-2; a weak D assignment points to TRBD1 (6 bases agree). The CDR3 runs 12 residues from the cysteine to the phenylalanine. The sequence is cut down to CDR3 DNA, 36 bases in frame from base 1. Based on the germline V gene, the CDR1 and CDR2 sequences are SGHTA and FQGNSA. V lost 5 bases and J lost 4 bases; the stretch between them is 8 bases long.